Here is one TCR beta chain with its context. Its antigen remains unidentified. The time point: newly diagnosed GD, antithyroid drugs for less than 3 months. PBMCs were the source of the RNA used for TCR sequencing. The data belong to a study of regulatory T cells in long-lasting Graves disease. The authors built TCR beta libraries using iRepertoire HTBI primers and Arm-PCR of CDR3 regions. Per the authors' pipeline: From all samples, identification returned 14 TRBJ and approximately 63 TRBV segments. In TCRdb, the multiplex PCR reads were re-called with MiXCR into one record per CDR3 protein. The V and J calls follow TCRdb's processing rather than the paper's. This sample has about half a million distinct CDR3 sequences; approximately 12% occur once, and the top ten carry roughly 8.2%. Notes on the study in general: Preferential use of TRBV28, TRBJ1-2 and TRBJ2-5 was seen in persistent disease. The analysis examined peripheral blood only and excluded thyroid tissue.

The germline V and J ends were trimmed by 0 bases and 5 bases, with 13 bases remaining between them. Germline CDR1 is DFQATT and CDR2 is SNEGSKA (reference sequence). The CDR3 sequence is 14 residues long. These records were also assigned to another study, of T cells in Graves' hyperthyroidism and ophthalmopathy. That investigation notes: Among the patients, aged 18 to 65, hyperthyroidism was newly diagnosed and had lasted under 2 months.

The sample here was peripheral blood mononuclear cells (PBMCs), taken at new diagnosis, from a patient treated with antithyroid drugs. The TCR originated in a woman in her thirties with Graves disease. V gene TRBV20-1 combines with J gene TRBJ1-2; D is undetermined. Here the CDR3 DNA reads TGCAGTGCTAGAGACTACAGCCTCATATATGGCTACACCTTC. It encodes CSARDYSLIYGYTF.